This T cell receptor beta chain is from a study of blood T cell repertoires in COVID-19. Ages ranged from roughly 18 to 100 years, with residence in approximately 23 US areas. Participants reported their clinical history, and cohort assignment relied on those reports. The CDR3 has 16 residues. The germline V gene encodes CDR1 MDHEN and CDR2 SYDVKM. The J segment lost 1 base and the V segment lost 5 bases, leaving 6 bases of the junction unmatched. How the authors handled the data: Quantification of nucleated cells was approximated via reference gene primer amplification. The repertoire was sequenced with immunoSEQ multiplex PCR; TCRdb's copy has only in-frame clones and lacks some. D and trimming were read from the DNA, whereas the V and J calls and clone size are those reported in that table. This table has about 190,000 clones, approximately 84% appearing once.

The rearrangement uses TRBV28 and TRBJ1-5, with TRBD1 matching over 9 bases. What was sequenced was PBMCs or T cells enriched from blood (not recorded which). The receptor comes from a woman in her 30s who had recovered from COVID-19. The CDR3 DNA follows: TGTGCCAGCAGTCCGGATGGGACAGGGAGCAATCAGCCCCAGCATTTT. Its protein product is CASSPDGTGSNQPQHF.